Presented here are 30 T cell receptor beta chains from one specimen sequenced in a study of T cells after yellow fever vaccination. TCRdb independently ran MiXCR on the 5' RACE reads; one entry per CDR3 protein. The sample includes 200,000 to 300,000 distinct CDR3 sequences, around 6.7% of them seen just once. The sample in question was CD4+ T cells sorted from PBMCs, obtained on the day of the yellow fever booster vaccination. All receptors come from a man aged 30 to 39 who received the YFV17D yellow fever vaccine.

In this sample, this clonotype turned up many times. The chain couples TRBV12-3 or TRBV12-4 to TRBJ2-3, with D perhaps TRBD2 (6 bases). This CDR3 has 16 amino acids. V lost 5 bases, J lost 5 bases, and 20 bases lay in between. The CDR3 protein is CASSLRSGTPKDTQYF. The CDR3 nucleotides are TGTGCCAGCAGTCTTAGATCCGGGACTCCCAAAGATACGCAGTATTTT.

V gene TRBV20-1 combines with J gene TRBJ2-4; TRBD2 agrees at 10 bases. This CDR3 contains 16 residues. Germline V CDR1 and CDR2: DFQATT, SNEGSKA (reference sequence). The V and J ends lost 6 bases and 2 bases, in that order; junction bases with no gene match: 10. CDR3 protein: CSATSLAGETKNIQYF. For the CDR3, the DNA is TGCAGTGCCACATCTCTAGCGGGAGAAACCAAAAACATTCAGTACTTC.

The CDR3 region has the DNA TGTGCCAGCAGCTCTAGCGGGAGAAACCCAGATACGCAGTATTTT. Amino acid sequence: CASSSSGRNPDTQYF. The rearrangement uses TRBV5-4 and TRBJ2-3, with 10 bases matching TRBD2. Unmatched junction bases numbered 5, after V lost 3 bases and J lost 4 bases. The CDR3 is 15 amino acids. Germline values: CDR1 SGHNT, CDR2 YYREEE (reference sequence).

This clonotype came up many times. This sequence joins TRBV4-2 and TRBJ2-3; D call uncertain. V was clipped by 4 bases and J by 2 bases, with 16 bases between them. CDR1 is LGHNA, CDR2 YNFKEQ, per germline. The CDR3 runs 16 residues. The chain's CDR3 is CASSRKSQVFTDTQYF. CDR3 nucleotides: TGTGCCAGCAGCCGCAAATCCCAGGTATTCACAGATACGCAGTATTTT.

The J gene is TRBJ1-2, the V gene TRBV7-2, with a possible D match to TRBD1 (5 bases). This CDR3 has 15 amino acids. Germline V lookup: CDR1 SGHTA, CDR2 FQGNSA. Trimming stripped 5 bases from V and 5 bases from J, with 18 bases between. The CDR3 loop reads CASSDRLGGEYGYTF. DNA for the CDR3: TGTGCCAGCAGCGATAGGCTCGGGGGAGAATATGGCTACACCTTC.

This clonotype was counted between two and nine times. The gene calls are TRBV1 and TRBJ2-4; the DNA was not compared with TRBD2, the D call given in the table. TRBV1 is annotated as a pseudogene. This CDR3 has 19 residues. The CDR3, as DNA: TGCACCAGCAGCCAAGATCAACTAGCGGGAGGCCTAGCCAAAAACATTCAGTACTTC. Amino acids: CTSSQDQLAGGLAKNIQYF.

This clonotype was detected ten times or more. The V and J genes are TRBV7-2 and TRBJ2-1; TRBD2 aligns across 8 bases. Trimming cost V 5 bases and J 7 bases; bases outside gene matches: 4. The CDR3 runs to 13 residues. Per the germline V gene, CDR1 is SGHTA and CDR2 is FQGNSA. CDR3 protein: CASSTAGGNEQFF. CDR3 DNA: TGTGCCAGCAGCACCGCGGGAGGTAATGAGCAGTTCTTC.

CDR3 nucleotides: TGCAGTGCTAGTCCTTGGGAGTTTCGGGGAGCCCAAGAGACCCAGTACTTC. Translated, it gives CSASPWEFRGAQETQYF. The chain carries TRBV20-1 and TRBJ2-5; tentative D call: TRBD2 (5 bases). This CDR3 has 17 residues. V dropped 3 bases and J dropped 1 base, with 21 bases sitting between them. Germline assignment: CDR1 DFQATT and CDR2 SNEGSKA (reference sequence).

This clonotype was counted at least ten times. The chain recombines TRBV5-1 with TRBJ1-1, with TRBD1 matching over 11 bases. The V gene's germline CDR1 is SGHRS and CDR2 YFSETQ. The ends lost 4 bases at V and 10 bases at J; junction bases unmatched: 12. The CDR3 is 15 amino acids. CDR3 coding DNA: TGCGCCAGCAGCGGGCGGACAGGGGGCGCGGGATCAGCTTTCTTT. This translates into CASSGRTGGAGSAFF. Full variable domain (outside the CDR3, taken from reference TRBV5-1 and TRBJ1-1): KAGVTQTPRYLIKTRGQQVTLSCSPISGHRSVSWYQQTPGQGLQFLFEYFSETQRNKGNFPGRFSGRQFSNSRSEMNVSTLELGDSALYLCASSGRTGGAGSAFFGQGTRLTVV.

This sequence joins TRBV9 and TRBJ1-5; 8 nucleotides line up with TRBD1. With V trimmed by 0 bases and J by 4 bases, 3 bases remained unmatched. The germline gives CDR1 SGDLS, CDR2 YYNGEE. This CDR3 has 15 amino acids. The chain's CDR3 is CASSVGTGTNQPQHF. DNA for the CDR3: TGTGCCAGCAGCGTAGGGACAGGGACTAATCAGCCCCAGCATTTT.

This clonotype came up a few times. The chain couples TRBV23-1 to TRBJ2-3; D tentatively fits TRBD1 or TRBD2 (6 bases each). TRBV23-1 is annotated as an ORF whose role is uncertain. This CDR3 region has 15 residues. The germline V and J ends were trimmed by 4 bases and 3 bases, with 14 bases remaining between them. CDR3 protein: CASSLGGRRTDTQYF. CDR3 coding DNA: TGCGCCAGCAGTCTAGGGGGGCGAAGGACAGATACGCAGTATTTT.

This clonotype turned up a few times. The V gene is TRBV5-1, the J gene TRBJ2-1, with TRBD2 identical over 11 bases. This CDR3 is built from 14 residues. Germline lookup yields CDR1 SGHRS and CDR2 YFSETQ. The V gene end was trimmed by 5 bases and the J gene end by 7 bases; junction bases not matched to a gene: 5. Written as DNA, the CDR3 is TGCGCCAGCAGAAGGCTAGCGGGAGGTAATGAGCAGTTCTTC. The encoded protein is CASRRLAGGNEQFF. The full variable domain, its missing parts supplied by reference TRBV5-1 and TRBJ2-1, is KAGVTQTPRYLIKTRGQQVTLSCSPISGHRSVSWYQQTPGQGLQFLFEYFSETQRNKGNFPGRFSGRQFSNSRSEMNVSTLELGDSALYLCASRRLAGGNEQFFGPGTRLTVL.

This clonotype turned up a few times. The DNA for the CDR3 is TGTGCCACCAGTGACCTTTCCGGGACTAGCGGGAGAAGGAGCAAACAAGAGACCCAGTACTTC. Encoded protein: CATSDLSGTSGRRSKQETQYF. This chain connects TRBV24-1 to TRBJ2-5, with 14 nucleotides matching TRBD2. The germline V gene encodes CDR1 KGHDR and CDR2 SFDVKD. V shed 4 bases, J shed 2 bases, and the junction held 17 bases outside the gene matches. CDR3 length equals 21 residues.

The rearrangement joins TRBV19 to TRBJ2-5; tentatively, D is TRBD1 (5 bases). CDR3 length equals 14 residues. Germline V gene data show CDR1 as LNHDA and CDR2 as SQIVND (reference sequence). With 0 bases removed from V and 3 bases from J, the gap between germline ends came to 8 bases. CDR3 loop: CASSIERTKETQYF. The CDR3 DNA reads TGTGCCAGTAGTATAGAACGGACAAAAGAGACCCAGTACTTC.

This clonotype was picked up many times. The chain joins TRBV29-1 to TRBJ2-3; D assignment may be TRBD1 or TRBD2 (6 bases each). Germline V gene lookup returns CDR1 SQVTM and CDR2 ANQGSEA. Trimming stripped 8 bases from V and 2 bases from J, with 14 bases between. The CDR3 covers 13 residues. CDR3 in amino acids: CSSSGAYTDTQYF. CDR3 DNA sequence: TGCAGCTCTTCGGGGGCCTACACAGATACGCAGTATTTT.

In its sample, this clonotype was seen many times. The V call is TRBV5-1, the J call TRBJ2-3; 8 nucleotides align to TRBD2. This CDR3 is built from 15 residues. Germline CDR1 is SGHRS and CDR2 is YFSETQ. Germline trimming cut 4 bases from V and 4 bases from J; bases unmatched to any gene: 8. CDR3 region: CASSAGLARADTQYF. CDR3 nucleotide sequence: TGCGCCAGCAGCGCCGGACTAGCAAGGGCAGATACGCAGTATTTT.

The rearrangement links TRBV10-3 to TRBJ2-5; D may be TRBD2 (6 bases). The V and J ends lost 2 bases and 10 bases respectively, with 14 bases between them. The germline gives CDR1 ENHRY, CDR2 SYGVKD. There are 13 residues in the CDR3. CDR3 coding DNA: TGTGCCATCAGTGAGGGCGGAGCCGGGAGCCAGTACTTC. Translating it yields CAISEGGAGSQYF.

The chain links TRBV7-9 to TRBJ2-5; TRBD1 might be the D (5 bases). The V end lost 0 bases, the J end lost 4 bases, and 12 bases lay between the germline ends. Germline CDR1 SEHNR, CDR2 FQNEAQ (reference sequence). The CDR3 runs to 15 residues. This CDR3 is CASSLAVQGTETQYF. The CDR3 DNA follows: TGTGCCAGCAGCTTAGCGGTCCAGGGAACAGAGACCCAGTACTTC.

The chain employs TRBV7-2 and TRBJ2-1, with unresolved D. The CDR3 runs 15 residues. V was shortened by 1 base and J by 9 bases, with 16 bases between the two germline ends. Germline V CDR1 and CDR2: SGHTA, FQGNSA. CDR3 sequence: CASSLGVVRRSEQFF. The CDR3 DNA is TGTGCCAGCAGCTTAGGGGTGGTTAGGCGAAGTGAGCAGTTCTTC.

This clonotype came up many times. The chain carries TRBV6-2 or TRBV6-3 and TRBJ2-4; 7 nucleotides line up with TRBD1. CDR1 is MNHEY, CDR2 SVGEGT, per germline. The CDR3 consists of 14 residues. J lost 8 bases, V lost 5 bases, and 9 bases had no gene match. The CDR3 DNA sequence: TGTGCCAGCAGTCCTAAGACAGGGAGAGACATTCAGTACTTC. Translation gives CASSPKTGRDIQYF.

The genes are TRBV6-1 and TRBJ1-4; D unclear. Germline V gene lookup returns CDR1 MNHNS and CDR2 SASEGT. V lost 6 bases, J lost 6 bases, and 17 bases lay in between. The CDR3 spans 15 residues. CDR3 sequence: CASSPVLGSHEKLFF. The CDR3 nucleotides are TGTGCCAGCAGCCCTGTGTTGGGGTCCCATGAAAAACTGTTTTTT.

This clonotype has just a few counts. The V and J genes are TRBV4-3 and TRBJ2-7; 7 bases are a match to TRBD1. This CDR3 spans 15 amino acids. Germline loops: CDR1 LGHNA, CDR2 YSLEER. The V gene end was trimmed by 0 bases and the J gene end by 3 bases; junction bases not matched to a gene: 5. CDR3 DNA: TGCGCCAGCAGCCAAGAAGGGGACAGATACTACGAGCAGTACTTC. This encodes CASSQEGDRYYEQYF.

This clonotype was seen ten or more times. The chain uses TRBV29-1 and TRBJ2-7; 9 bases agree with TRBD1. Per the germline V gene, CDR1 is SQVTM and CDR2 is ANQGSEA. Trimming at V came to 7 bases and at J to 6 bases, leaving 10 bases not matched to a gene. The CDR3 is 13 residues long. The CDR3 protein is CSATGTGNSEQYF. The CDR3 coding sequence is TGCAGCGCTACCGGGACAGGGAACTCCGAGCAGTACTTC.

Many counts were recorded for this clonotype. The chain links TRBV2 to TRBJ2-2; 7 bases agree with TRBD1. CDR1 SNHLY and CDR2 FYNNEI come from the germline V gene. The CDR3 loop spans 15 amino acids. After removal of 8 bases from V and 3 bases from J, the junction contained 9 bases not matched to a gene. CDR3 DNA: TGTGCCAGCCGACCGGACAGGACGGACACCGGGGAGCTGTTTTTT. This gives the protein CASRPDRTDTGELFF.

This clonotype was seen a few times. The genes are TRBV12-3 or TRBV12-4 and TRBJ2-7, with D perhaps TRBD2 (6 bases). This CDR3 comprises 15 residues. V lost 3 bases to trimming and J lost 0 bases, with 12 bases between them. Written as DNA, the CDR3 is TGTGCCAGCAGTTTCGTCGCGGGGTCCTCCTACGAGCAGTACTTC. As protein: CASSFVAGSSYEQYF.

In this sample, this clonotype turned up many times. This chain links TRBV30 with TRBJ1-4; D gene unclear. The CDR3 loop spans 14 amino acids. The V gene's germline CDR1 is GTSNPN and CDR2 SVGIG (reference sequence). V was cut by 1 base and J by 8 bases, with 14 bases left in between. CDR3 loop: CAWSGVEHGEKLFF. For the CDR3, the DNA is TGTGCCTGGAGTGGAGTGGAACACGGGGAAAAACTGTTTTTT.

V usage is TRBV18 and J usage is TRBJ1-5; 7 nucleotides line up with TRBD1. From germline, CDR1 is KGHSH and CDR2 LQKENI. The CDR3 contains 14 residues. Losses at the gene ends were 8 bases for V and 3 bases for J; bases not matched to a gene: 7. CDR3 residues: CASRQQGNNQPQHF. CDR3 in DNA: TGTGCCAGCCGGCAACAGGGGAACAATCAGCCCCAGCATTTT. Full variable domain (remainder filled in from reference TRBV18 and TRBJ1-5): NAGVMQNPRHLVRRRGQEARLRCSPMKGHSHVYWYRQLPEEGLKFMVYLQKENIIDESGMPKERFSAEFPKEGPSILRIQQVVRGDSAAYFCASRQQGNNQPQHFGDGTRLSIL.

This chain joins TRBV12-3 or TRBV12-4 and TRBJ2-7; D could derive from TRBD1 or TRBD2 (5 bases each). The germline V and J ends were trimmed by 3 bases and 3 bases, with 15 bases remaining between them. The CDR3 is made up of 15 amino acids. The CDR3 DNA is TGTGCCAGCAGTTTGCAGGGAGAGGGAGTCTACGAGCAGTACTTC. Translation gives CASSLQGEGVYEQYF.

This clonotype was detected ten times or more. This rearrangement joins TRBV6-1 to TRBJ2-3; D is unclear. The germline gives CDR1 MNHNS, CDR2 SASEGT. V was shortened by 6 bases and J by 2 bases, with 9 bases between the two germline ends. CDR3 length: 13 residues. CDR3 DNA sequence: TGTGCCAGCAGAAACCTCTACACAGATACGCAGTATTTT. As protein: CASRNLYTDTQYF.

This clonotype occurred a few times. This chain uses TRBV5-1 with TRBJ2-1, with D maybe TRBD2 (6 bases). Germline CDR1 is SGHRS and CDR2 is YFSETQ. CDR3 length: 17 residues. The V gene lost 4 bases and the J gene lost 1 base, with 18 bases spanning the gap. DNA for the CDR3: TGCGCCAGCAGCCCCGATCCCCGCGGGAAATCCTACAATGAGCAGTTCTTC. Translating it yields CASSPDPRGKSYNEQFF.